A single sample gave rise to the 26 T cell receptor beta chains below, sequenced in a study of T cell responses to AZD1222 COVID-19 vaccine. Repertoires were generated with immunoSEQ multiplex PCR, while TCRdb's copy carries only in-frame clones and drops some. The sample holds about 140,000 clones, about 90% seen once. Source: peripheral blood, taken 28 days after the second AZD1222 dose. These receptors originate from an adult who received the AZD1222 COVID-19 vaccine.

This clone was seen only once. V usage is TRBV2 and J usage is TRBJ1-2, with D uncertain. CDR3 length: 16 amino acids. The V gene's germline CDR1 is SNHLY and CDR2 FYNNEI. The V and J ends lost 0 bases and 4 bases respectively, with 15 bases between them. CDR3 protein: CASSEADEVVSYGYTF. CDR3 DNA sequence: TGTGCCAGCAGTGAAGCGGACGAAGTAGTGAGCTATGGCTACACCTTC.

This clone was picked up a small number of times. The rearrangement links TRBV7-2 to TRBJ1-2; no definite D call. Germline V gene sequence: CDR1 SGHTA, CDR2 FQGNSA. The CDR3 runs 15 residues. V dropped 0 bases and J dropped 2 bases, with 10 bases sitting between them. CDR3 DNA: TGTGCCAGCAGCTTAGCGTCAGCTATAAACTATGGCTACACCTTC. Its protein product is CASSLASAINYGYTF.

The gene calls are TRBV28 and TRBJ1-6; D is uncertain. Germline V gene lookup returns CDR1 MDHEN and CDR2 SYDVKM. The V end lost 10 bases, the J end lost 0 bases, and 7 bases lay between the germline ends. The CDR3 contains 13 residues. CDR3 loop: CAIKSSYNSPLHF. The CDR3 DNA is TGTGCCATCAAGAGCTCCTATAATTCACCCCTCCACTTT.

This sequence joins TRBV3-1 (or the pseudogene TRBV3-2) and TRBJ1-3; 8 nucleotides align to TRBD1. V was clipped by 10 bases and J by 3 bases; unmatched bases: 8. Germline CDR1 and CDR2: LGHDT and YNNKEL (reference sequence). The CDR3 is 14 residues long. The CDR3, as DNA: TGTGCCACACAGGCCAGGGGGCTTGGAAACACCATATATTTT. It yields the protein CATQARGLGNTIYF.

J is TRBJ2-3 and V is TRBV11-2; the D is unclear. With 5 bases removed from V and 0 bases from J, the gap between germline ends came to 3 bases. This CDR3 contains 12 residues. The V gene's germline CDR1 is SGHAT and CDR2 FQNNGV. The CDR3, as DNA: TGTGCCAGCAGCGCTAGCACAGATACGCAGTATTTT. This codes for CASSASTDTQYF.

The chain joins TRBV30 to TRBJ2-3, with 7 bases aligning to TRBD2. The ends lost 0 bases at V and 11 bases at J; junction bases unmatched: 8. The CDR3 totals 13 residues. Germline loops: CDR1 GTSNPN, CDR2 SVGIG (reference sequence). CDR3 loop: CAWSVQGAGVQYF. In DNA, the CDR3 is TGTGCCTGGAGTGTACAAGGCGCGGGGGTGCAGTATTTT.

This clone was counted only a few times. CDR3 protein: CASSVDGGMNTEAFF. The CDR3 bases are TGTGCCAGCAGCGTAGATGGTGGGATGAACACTGAAGCTTTCTTT. The gene calls are TRBV9 and TRBJ1-1; no firm D call. The CDR3 consists of 15 residues. The V gene's germline CDR1 is SGDLS and CDR2 YYNGEE. Trimming left V 0 bases short and J 0 bases short, with 9 bases between.

The CDR3 reads CASSLGGLAGGETQYF. The CDR3 region has the DNA TGTGCCAGCAGCTTAGGGGGACTAGCGGGCGGAGAGACCCAGTACTTC. The genes are TRBV7-3 and TRBJ2-5, with 12 bases identical to TRBD2. V was clipped by 2 bases and J by 4 bases; unmatched bases: 5. The CDR3 length is 16 residues. Germline CDR1 and CDR2: SGHTA and FQGTGA.

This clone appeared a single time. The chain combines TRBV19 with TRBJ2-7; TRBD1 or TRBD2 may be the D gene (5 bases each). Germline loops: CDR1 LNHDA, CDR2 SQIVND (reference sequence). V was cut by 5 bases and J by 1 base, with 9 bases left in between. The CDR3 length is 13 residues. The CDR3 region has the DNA TGTGCCAGTAGTCCGGGACCTTCCTACGAGCAGTACGTC. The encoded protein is CASSPGPSYEQYV.

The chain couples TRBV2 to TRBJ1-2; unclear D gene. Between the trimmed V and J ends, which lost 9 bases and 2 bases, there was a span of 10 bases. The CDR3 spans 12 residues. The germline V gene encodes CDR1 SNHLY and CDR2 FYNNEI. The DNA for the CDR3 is TGTGCCAGTGCTGACGGGAACTATGGCTACACCTTC. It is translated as CASADGNYGYTF.

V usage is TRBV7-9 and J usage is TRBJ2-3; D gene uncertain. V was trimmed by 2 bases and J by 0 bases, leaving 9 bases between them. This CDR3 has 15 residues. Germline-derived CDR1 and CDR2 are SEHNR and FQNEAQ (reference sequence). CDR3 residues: CASSLLGGSTDTQYF. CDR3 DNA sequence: TGTGCCAGCAGCTTATTAGGTGGGAGCACAGATACGCAGTATTTT.

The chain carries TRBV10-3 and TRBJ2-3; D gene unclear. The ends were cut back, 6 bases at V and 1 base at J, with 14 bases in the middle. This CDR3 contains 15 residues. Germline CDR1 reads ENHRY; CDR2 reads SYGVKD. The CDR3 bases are TGTGCCATCAGGCCGGGCCTCTTGGGCACAGATACGCAGTATTTT. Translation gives CAIRPGLLGTDTQYF.

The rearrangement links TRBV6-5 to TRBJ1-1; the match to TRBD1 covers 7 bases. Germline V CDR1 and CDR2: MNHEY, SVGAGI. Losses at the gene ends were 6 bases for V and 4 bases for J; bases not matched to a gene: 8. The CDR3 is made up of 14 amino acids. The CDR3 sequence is CASRQQGRGTEAFF. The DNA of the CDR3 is TGTGCCAGCAGACAACAGGGGCGTGGCACTGAAGCTTTCTTT.

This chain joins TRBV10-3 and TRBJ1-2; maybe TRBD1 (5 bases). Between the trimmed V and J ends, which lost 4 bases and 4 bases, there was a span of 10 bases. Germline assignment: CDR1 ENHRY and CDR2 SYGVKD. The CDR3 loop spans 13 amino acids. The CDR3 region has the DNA TGTGCCATCAGTGTGGACAAGTCCTATGGCTACACCTTC. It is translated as CAISVDKSYGYTF.

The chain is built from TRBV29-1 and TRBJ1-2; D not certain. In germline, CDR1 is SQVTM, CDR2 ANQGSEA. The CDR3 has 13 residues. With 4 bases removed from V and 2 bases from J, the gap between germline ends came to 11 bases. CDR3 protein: CSVVVSGNYGYTF. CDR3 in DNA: TGCAGCGTTGTGGTCAGTGGGAACTATGGCTACACCTTC.

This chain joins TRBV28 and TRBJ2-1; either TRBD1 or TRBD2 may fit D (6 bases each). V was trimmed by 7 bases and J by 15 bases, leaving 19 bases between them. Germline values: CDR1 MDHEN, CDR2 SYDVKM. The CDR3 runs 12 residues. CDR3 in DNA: TGTGCCAGCACCCCTGGGGGCGGGGTGCCGTTCTTC. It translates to CASTPGGGVPFF.

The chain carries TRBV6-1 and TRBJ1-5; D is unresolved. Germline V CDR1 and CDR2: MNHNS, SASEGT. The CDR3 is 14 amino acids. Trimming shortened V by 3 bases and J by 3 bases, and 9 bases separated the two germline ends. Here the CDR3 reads CASSEGIVNQPQHF. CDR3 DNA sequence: TGTGCCAGCAGTGAGGGGATTGTCAATCAGCCCCAGCATTTT.

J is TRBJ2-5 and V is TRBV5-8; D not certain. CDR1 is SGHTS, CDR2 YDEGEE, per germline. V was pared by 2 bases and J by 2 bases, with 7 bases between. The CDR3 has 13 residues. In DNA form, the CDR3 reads TGTGCCAGCAGCTTACCCAATCAAGAGACCCAGTACTTC. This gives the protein CASSLPNQETQYF.

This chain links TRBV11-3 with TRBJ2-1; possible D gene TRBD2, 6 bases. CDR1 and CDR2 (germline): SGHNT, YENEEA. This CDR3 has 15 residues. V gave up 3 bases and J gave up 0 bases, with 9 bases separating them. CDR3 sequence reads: CASSFGRSSYNEQFF. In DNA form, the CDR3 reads TGTGCCAGCAGCTTTGGGAGGAGCTCCTACAATGAGCAGTTCTTC.

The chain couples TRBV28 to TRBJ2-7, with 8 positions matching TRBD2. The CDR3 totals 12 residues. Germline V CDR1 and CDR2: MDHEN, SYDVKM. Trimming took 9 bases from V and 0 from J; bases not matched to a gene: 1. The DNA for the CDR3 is TGTGCCAGTCTAGCGGGCTCCTACGAGCAGTACTTC. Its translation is CASLAGSYEQYF.

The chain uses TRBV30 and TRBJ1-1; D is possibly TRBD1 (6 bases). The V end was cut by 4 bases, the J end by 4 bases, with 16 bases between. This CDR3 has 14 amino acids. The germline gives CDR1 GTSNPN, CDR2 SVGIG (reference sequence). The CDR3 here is CAWTLNAGVTEAFF. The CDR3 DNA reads TGTGCCTGGACCCTAAATGCAGGGGTCACTGAAGCTTTCTTT.

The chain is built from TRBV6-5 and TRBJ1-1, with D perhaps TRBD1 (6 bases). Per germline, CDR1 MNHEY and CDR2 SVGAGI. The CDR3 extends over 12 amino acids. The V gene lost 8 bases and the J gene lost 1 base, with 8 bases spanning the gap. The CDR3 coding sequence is TGTGCCAGCGGACAGAGGAACACTGAAGCTTTCTTT. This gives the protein CASGQRNTEAFF.

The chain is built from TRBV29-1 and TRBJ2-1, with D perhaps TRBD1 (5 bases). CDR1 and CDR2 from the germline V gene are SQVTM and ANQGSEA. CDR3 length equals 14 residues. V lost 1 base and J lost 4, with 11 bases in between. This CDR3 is CSVEGGGPYNEQFF. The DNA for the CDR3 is TGCAGCGTTGAAGGGGGCGGACCGTACAATGAGCAGTTCTTC.

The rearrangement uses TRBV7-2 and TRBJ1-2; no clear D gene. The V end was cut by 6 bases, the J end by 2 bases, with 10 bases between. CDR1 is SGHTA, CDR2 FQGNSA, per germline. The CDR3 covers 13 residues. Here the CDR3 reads CASSPHVNYGYTF. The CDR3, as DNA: TGTGCCAGCAGTCCTCACGTCAACTATGGCTACACCTTC.

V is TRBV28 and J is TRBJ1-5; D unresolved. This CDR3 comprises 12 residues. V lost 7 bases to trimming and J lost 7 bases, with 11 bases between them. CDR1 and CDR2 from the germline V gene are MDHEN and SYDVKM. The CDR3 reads CASTEMGQPQHF. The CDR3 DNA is TGTGCCAGCACGGAGATGGGGCAGCCCCAGCATTTT.

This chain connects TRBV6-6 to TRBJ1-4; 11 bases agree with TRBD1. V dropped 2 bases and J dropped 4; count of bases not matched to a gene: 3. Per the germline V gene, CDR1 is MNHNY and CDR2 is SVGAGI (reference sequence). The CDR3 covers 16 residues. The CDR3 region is CASSYRDRGFNEKLFF. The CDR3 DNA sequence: TGTGCCAGCAGTTACCGGGACAGGGGGTTTAATGAAAAACTGTTTTTT.